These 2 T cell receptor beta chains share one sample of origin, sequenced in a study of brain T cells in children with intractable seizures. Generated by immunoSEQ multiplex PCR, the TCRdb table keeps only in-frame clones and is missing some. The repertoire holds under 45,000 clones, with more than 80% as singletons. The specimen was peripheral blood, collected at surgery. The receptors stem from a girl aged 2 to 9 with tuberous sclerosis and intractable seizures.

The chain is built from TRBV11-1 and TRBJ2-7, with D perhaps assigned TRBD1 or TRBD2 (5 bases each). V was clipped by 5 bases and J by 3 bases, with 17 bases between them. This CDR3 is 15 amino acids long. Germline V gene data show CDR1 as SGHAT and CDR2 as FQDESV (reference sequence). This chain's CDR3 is CASSPWRAGNYEQYV. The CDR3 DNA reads TGTGCCAGCAGCCCTTGGCGGGCAGGGAACTACGAGCAGTACGTC.

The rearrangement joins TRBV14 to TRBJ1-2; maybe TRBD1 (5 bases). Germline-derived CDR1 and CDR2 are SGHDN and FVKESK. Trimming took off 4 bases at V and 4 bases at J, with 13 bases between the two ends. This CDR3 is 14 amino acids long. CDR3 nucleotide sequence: TGTGCCAGCAGCCCCTACTTGGGGGTCTATGGCTACACCTTC. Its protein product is CASSPYLGVYGYTF. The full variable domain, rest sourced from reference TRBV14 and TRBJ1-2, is EAGVTQFPSHSVIEKGQTVTLRCDPISGHDNLYWYRRVMGKEIKFLLHFVKESKQDESGMPNNRFLAERTGGTYSTLKVQPAELEDSGVYFCASSPYLGVYGYTFGSGTRLTVV.